This T cell receptor beta chain was retrieved from a study of shared clonotypes between healthy human individuals. The overall study: There were three CD4 naive, three CD4 memory, two CD8 naive and one CD8 memory plates per donor. Findings of the study overall: Blood alone was sampled, and tissue repertoires likely differ. It was observed that roughly 5% of naive CD4 clonotypes were shared across several donors.

This CDR3 has 12 residues. Trimming pared 6 bases from V and 5 bases from J, leaving 10 bases between. Germline lookup yields CDR1 SGHTA and CDR2 FQGNSA. On this clone itself: Its antigen is still unknown.

Cells designated naive CD8 were CD45RO-negative and were positively selected for CCR7, with terminally differentiated effector memory CD45RA+ cells excluded. Libraries were prepared by immunoSEQ multiplex PCR; TCRdb keeps only in-frame clonotypes and omits some of them. The profile shows around 600,000 clones, 90% to 95% of them singletons. This sequence was found in a woman younger than 45 in good health. What was sequenced was naive CD8+ T cells sorted from blood. The rearrangement joins TRBV7-2 to TRBJ1-1; no clear D gene. This chain's CDR3 is CASRYIGTEAFF. The CDR3 DNA reads TGTGCCAGCAGATATATCGGGACTGAAGCTTTCTTT.